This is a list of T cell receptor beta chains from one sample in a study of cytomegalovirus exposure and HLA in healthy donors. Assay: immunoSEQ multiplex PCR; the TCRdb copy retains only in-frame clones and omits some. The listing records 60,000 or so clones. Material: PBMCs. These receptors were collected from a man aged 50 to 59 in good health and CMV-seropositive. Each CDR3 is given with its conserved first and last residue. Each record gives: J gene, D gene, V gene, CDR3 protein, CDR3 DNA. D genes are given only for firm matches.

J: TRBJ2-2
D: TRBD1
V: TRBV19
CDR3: CASSIARGPTGELFF
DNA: TGTGCCAGTAGTATAGCGAGGGGGCCCACCGGGGAGCTGTTTTTT

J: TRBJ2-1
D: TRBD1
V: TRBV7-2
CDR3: CASSAQGAFGNEQFF
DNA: TGTGCCAGCAGCGCACAGGGGGCGTTCGGCAATGAGCAGTTCTTC

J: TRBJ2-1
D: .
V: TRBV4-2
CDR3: CASSQPGLSPPNAQFF
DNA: TGTGCCAGCAGCCAACCAGGACTAAGCCCCCCGAATGCGCAGTTCTTC

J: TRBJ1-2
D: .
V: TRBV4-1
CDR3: CASSQEAGGYGYTF
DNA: TGCGCCAGCAGCCAAGAGGCCGGGGGCTATGGCTACACCTTC

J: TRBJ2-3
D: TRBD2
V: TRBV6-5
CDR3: CASSRGTKRTDTQYF
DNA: TGTGCCAGCAGTCGCGGGACTAAAAGGACAGATACGCAGTATTTT

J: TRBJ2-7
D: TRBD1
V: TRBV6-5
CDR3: CASSLRTGSSYEQYF
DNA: TGTGCCAGCAGCTTACGGACAGGGAGCTCCTACGAGCAGTACTTC

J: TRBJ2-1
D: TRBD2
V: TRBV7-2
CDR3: CASSPGLAGGKEQFF
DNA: TGTGCCAGCAGCCCCGGACTAGCGGGAGGAAAGGAGCAGTTCTTC

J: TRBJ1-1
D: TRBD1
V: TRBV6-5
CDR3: CASRLPGQGAKGAFF
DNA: TGTGCCAGCAGACTTCCGGGACAGGGGGCAAAGGGAGCTTTCTTT

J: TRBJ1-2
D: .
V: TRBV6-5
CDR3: CASTGTGNYGYTF
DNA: TGTGCCAGCACTGGCACAGGGAACTATGGCTACACCTTC

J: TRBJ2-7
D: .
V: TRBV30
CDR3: CAWSGFAYEQYF
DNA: TGTGCCTGGAGTGGATTTGCCTACGAGCAGTACTTC

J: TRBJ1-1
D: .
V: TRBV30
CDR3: CSSDIDYTEAFF
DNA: TGTTCATCGGACATAGACTACACTGAAGCTTTCTTT

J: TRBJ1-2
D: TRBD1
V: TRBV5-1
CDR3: CASSWGPGTGGSEDGYTF
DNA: TGCGCCAGCAGCTGGGGCCCCGGGACAGGGGGCTCGGAAGATGGCTACACCTTC

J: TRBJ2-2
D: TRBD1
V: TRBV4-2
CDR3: CASSQGVGTGNTGELFF
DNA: TGTGCCAGCAGCCAAGGTGTCGGGACAGGGAACACCGGGGAGCTGTTTTTT

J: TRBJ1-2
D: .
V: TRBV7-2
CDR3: CASSPRQRNYGYTF
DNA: TGTGCCAGCAGCCCACGACAGAGAAACTATGGCTACACCTTC

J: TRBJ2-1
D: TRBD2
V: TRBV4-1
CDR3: CASTELAVSDNEQFF
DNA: TGCGCCAGCACCGAACTAGCGGTGTCCGACAATGAGCAGTTCTTC

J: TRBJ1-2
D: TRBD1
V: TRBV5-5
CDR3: CASSSNRGPSGGYTF
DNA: TGTGCCAGCAGCTCGAACAGGGGGCCCTCGGGTGGCTACACCTTC

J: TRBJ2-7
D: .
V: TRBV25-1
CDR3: CASIGDTYYEQYF
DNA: TGTGCCAGCATAGGGGACACCTACTACGAGCAGTACTTC

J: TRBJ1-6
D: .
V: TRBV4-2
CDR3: CASNEGGNENSPLHF
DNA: TGTGCCAGCAACGAAGGGGGAAATGAAAATTCACCCCTCCACTTT